One and the same sample provided the 20 T cell receptor beta chains below, sequenced in a study of blood T cell repertoires in COVID-19 (TCRdb year 2020). To prepare the library, the immunoSEQ multiplex PCR assay was applied. This immuneACCESS table, as held by TCRdb, lists in-frame sequences with V and J called but not all clones. Of the missing ones, under half trace to an unresolved V gene in checked studies; the others have no known cause. The sample records over 90,000 clones, roughly 84% of which are singletons. The ten largest make up around 12% of the sample. Sequences were obtained from peripheral blood. The receptors shown here come from a human donor in a cohort sampled during active COVID-19.

This chain uses TRBV4-1 with TRBJ2-7; 9 bases map to TRBD1. V trimming: 3 bases; J trimming: 4 bases; junction bases outside the gene matches: 10. Germline V lookup: CDR1 MGHRA, CDR2 YSYEKL. CDR3 length: 16 amino acids. The CDR3: CASSHSGGTGQYEQYF. The CDR3 DNA follows: TGCGCCAGCAGCCATTCAGGGGGGACAGGGCAATACGAGCAGTACTTC.

The chain employs TRBV14 and TRBJ2-7, with 7 bases lining up with TRBD2. The CDR3 is 16 residues long. The junction had 6 bases not matched to a gene; V was cut back by 0 bases and J by 1 base. Per the germline V gene, CDR1 is SGHDN and CDR2 is FVKESK. The CDR3 DNA reads as TGTGCCAGCAGCCAAGATGCGGGGGTGAGATCCTACGAGCAGTACTTC. This gives the protein CASSQDAGVRSYEQYF.

The chain is built from TRBV7-2 and TRBJ2-5; TRBD2 agrees at 12 bases. The V segment lost 5 bases and the J segment 5 bases; nucleotides outside the gene matches: 9. The CDR3 runs 16 residues. Germline-derived CDR1 and CDR2 are SGHTA and FQGNSA. Written as DNA, the CDR3 is TGTGCCAGCAGCCCCCAGACTAGCGGGGGAGGGGAGACCCAGTACTTC. Translated: CASSPQTSGGGETQYF.

CDR3: CAISWGTGISGANVLTF. In DNA form, the CDR3 reads TGTGCCATCAGTTGGGGGACAGGGATCTCTGGGGCCAACGTCCTGACTTTC. The chain employs TRBV10-3 and TRBJ2-6; 9 bases match TRBD1. The CDR3 contains 17 residues. Germline CDR1 and CDR2: ENHRY and SYGVKD. Trimming cost V 5 bases and J 0 bases; bases outside gene matches: 5.

This chain connects TRBV24-1 to TRBJ2-1, with 8 bases fitting TRBD1. The V gene end was trimmed by 5 bases and the J gene end by 7 bases; junction bases not matched to a gene: 6. In germline, CDR1 is KGHDR, CDR2 SFDVKD. The length of the CDR3 is 14 residues. The CDR3 DNA follows: TGTGCCACCAGTGCAACAGGGGGGCGGAATGAGCAGTTCTTC. Its translation: CATSATGGRNEQFF.

This rearrangement joins TRBV6-2 or TRBV6-3 to TRBJ2-7; maybe TRBD1 (6 bases). The CDR3 runs to 17 residues. Trimming pared 2 bases from V and 0 bases from J, leaving 17 bases between. Germline lookup yields CDR1 MNHEY and CDR2 SVGEGT. The CDR3 loop is CASSYPNTGLYSYEQYF. The CDR3 coding sequence is TGTGCCAGCAGTTACCCAAATACAGGGCTATACTCCTACGAGCAGTACTTC.

This clone was detected a few times. The chain is built from TRBV7-6 and TRBJ1-4; D gene ambiguous. Germline values: CDR1 SGHVS, CDR2 FNYEAQ. Trimming cost V 5 bases and J 4 bases, with 20 bases left between them. The CDR3 totals 17 residues. The CDR3 spells CASSPSSGVSYNEKLFF. In nucleotides, the CDR3 is TGTGCCAGCAGCCCCTCCTCCGGGGTCTCCTATAATGAAAAACTGTTTTTT.

This clone has just one count. This chain links TRBV6-2 or TRBV6-3 with TRBJ1-6, with 9 bases aligning to TRBD1. Per germline, CDR1 MNHEY and CDR2 SVGEGT. The CDR3 has 15 residues. V dropped 2 bases and J dropped 7; count of bases not matched to a gene: 3. The CDR3 region has the DNA TGTGCCAGCAGTTACAGGGGACAGGGAAATTCACCCCTCCACTTT. It encodes CASSYRGQGNSPLHF.

V usage is TRBV29-1 and J usage is TRBJ1-6, with 7 bases fitting TRBD1. J lost 7 bases, V lost 4 bases, and 4 bases had no gene match. The CDR3 length is 13 residues. The germline V gene encodes CDR1 SQVTM and CDR2 ANQGSEA. CDR3 sequence: CSVGPGGNSPLHF. The CDR3 DNA follows: TGCAGCGTTGGTCCAGGGGGAAATTCACCCCTCCACTTT.

The gene calls are TRBV10-3 and TRBJ2-2; maybe TRBD1 (6 bases). Between the trimmed V and J ends, which lost 4 bases and 0 bases, there was a span of 12 bases. The CDR3 covers 16 residues. The V gene's germline CDR1 is ENHRY and CDR2 SYGVKD. In nucleotides, the CDR3 is TGTGCCATCAGTGGATCCGGGACAACGAACACCGGGGAGCTGTTTTTT. This encodes CAISGSGTTNTGELFF.

The chain is built from TRBV5-1 and TRBJ2-5; D remains ambiguous. Trimming took off 5 bases at V and 3 bases at J, with 14 bases between the two ends. The CDR3 length is 14 residues. Germline CDR1 and CDR2: SGHRS and YFSETQ. The CDR3 sequence: CASRRSLVEETQYF. As DNA, the CDR3 is TGCGCCAGCAGGCGTAGCCTAGTCGAAGAGACCCAGTACTTC.

The table lists this clone with a few counts. The rearrangement uses TRBV19 and TRBJ2-1; 8 nucleotides agree with TRBD2. Losses at the gene ends were 10 bases for V and 3 bases for J; bases not matched to a gene: 11. Germline V gives CDR1 LNHDA, CDR2 SQIVND (reference sequence). CDR3 size: 15 residues. CDR3 in amino acids: CATSPRGGFYNEQFF. CDR3 coding DNA: TGTGCCACCTCCCCTCGGGGGGGATTCTACAATGAGCAGTTCTTC.

The gene calls are TRBV5-1 and TRBJ1-1; D gene ambiguous. Trimming shortened V by 4 bases and J by 4 bases, and 17 bases separated the two germline ends. The V gene's germline CDR1 is SGHRS and CDR2 YFSETQ. This CDR3 spans 15 amino acids. CDR3 in DNA: TGCGCCAGCAGCCCCCATCGGGTGACGAGCACTGAAGCTTTCTTT. This sequence encodes CASSPHRVTSTEAFF.

The V and J genes are TRBV5-1 and TRBJ2-4; 14 positions match TRBD2. V dropped 4 bases and J dropped 6; count of bases not matched to a gene: 9. CDR3 size: 17 residues. Germline CDR1 reads SGHRS; CDR2 reads YFSETQ. The CDR3 loop is CASSPAGLAGGGNIQYF. CDR3 DNA: TGCGCCAGCAGCCCGGCCGGACTAGCGGGGGGAGGAAACATTCAGTACTTC.

This clone was detected once. The chain joins TRBV6-6 to TRBJ1-3; 7 bases are shared with TRBD1. Per germline, CDR1 MNHNY and CDR2 SVGAGI (reference sequence). The CDR3 loop spans 16 amino acids. The V gene end was trimmed by 5 bases and the J gene end by 0 bases; junction bases not matched to a gene: 7. This chain's CDR3 is CASSPARDSSGNTIYF. DNA of the CDR3: TGTGCCAGCAGTCCGGCCCGGGACAGCTCTGGAAACACCATATATTTT.

V is TRBV11-2 and J is TRBJ2-1; D ambiguous. With 2 bases removed from V and 8 bases from J, the gap between germline ends came to 13 bases. This CDR3 is 14 amino acids long. From germline, CDR1 is SGHAT and CDR2 FQNNGV. The CDR3 region has the DNA TGTGCCAGCAGCTTAACGCGGCGGCGGCATGAGCAGTTCTTC. Encoded protein: CASSLTRRRHEQFF.

This clone appeared once. The chain couples TRBV18 to TRBJ2-1; a weak D match, TRBD2 (5 bases). In germline, CDR1 is KGHSH, CDR2 LQKENI. V was pared by 2 bases and J by 8 bases, with 19 bases between. There are 16 residues in the CDR3. The CDR3 protein is CASSPRVGLGPDEQFF. The CDR3, as DNA: TGTGCCAGCTCACCAAGGGTAGGACTTGGGCCCGATGAGCAGTTCTTC.

The V call is TRBV7-2, the J call TRBJ2-7; 7 bases line up with TRBD2. The V segment lost 4 bases and the J segment 6 bases; nucleotides outside the gene matches: 6. The germline V gene has CDR1 SGHTA and CDR2 FQGNSA. The CDR3 is made up of 13 amino acids. The CDR3 here is CASSSQRGSEQYF. The CDR3 bases are TGTGCCAGCAGCTCCCAGCGGGGATCCGAGCAGTACTTC.

The rearrangement joins TRBV9 to TRBJ2-2, with D maybe TRBD1 (5 bases). Trimming left V 3 bases short and J 4 bases short, with 10 bases between. Germline assignment: CDR1 SGDLS and CDR2 YYNGEE. This CDR3 is 14 amino acids long. The CDR3 loop is CASSARQFTGELFF. CDR3 bases: TGTGCCAGCAGCGCCCGACAGTTCACCGGGGAGCTGTTTTTT.

This chain links TRBV3-1 (or the pseudogene TRBV3-2) with TRBJ1-1; D is unclear. The CDR3 consists of 14 residues. Germline V CDR1 and CDR2: LGHDT, YNNKEL (reference sequence). Trimming shortened V by 1 base and J by 1 base, and 7 bases separated the two germline ends. The CDR3 DNA sequence: TGTGCCAGCAGCCAAGCTTCCCCGAACACTGAAGCTTTCTTT. Translated: CASSQASPNTEAFF.